The TCR beta chain under discussion was sequenced for a study of OX40 agonist ivuxolimab in advanced cancers. For the wider study: The costimulatory receptor OX40 (CD134) was targeted by ivuxolimab, a fully human IgG2 agonistic monoclonal antibody. Partial responses occurred in three dose-escalation patients, of whom one had hepatocellular carcinoma and two had cutaneous melanoma. Patients were allowed to have had prior anti-PD-1, anti-PD-L1 or anti-CTLA-4 therapy, and 30% to 50% of the dose-escalation patients had previously received checkpoint inhibitors. The purpose of peripheral TCRbeta sequencing was to test whether ivuxolimab changed TCR sequence diversity and led to clonal T-cell expansion. The paper reports the monotherapy dose-escalation portion (N of about 52 patients) of the phase I ivuxolimab trial. Intravenous ivuxolimab was administered to patients every 2 weeks at six dose levels: 0.01, 0.1, 0.3, 1.5, 3 and 10 mg/kg. Of the roughly 52 dose-escalation patients, hepatocellular carcinoma was present in about 20, melanoma in some 15, renal cell carcinoma in 9 and head and neck cancer in 9. In the dose-escalation cohort, 82.7% of patients were male, and the mean age was around 60 years, with a range of roughly 20 to 85. The investigation overall reported the following: At doses of 0.1 to 3.0 mg/kg, clonal expansion of both CD4+ and CD8+ blood T cells was observed from baseline to week 6. In the 0.1-3.0 mg/kg groups, partial responders had among the lowest normalized peripheral clonal expansion, particularly in CD8+ T cells. After ivuxolimab, expanded clones were on average more numerous among CD8+ T cells than among CD4+ T cells. Low levels of normalized T-cell clonal expansion were also shown by some nonresponding patients. Which antigens the clonally expanded peripheral T cells were specific for was not determined.

For sequencing of the TCRbeta CDR3 region, genomic DNA was extracted from the sorted cells. The immunoSEQ Assay was used to sequence the TCRbeta CDR3 regions. The clones in this table, taken by TCRdb from immuneACCESS, are in-frame only. Not every clone is retained; where verified, under half of the shortfall comes from an unresolved V gene, and the cause of the rest is unknown. Present in this sample are some 49,000 clones, roughly nine tenths of which were seen just once. The leading ten clones occupy 40% to 65% of the sample. To note about this clone: This clone's antigen is unknown. Base qualities were left out, and no much larger clone turns up one base away.

The trial excluded patients who had a history of autoimmune disease or were on systemic immunosuppression. Peripheral blood for TCR sequencing was collected from all dose cohorts at baseline, on cycle 4 day 1, and on cycle 7 day 1. Samples came from an open-label, multicenter, first-in-human phase I dose-escalation trial of ivuxolimab. Adults with locally advanced or metastatic melanoma, renal cell carcinoma, hepatocellular carcinoma or head and neck squamous cell carcinoma were enrolled in the trial. Before TCR sequencing, CD4+ T cells and CD8+ T cells from peripheral blood were sorted into separate populations. For CDR1 and CDR2, the germline V gene lists SNHLY and FYNNEI. Reading from cysteine to phenylalanine, the CDR3 counts 13 amino acids. The CDR3 DNA has 39 bases and is translated from base 1. The germline ends are 9 bases apart after V is trimmed by 2 bases and J by 7 bases.

The material was CD4+ or CD8+ T cells sorted from blood, obtained in a trial of the OX40 agonist ivuxolimab. Recombination linked TRBV2 to TRBJ1-5, and TRBD1 may be the D gene, going by 5 matching bases. The clonotype comes from an adult with an advanced solid tumor such as melanoma, head and neck, liver or kidney cancer. At the DNA level, the sequence is TGTGCCAGCAGTGAACTGGGGGGGCAGCCCCAGCATTTT. Its protein is CASSELGGQPQHF.